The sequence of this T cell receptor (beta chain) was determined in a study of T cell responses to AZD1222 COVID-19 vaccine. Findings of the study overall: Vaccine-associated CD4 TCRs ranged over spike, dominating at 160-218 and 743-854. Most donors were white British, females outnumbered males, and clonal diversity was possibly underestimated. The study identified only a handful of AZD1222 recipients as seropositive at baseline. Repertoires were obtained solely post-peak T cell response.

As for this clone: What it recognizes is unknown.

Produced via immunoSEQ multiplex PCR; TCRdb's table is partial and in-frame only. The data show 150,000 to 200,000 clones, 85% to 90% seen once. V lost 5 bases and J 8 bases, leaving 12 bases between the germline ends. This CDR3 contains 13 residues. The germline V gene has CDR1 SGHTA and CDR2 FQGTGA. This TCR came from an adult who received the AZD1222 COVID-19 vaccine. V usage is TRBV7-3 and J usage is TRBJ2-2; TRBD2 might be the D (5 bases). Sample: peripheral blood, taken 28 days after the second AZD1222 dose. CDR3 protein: CASSQSRGGELFF. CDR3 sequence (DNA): TGTGCCAGCAGCCAAAGTCGCGGGGGGGAGCTGTTTTTT.